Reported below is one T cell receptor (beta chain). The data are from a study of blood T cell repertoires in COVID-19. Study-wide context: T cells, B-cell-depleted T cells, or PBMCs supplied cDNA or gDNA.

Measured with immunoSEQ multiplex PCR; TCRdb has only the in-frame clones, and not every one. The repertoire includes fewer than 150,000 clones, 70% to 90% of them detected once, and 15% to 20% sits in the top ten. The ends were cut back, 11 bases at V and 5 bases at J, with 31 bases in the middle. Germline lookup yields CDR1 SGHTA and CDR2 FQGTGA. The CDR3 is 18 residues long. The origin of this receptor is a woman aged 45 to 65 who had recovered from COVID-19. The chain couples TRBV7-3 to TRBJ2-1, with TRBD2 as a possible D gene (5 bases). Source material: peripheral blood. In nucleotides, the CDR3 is TGTGCCCAACCGAGGGTTGCGATCACCCCCTCGGAGGACAATGAGCAGTTCTTC. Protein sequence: CAQPRVAITPSEDNEQFF.